This record looks at one T cell receptor beta chain sequence and its context. Germline CDR1 is SGHDN and CDR2 is FVKESK. The CDR3 has 13 amino acids. V gave up 5 bases and J gave up 7 bases; unmatched junction bases: 6. This entry is derived from a study of T cells in Graves' hyperthyroidism and ophthalmopathy. The investigators amplified TCR beta CDR3 regions from RNA transcripts. Primed by the HTBI set, a first-round RT-PCR was run on the TCR CDR3. MiXCR, run by TCRdb on the multiplex PCR reads, gives a single entry per CDR3 protein. The sample shows hundreds of thousands of distinct CDR3 sequences, roughly an eighth of them seen only once.

This clonotype was obtained from a man aged 50 or older with Graves' ophthalmopathy. This rearrangement joins TRBV14 to TRBJ1-1, with 8 bases fitting TRBD1. Sequencing was performed on blood. CDR3 protein: CASSIQGVGEAFF. In DNA form, the CDR3 reads TGTGCCAGCAGCATACAGGGGGTTGGTGAAGCTTTCTTT.